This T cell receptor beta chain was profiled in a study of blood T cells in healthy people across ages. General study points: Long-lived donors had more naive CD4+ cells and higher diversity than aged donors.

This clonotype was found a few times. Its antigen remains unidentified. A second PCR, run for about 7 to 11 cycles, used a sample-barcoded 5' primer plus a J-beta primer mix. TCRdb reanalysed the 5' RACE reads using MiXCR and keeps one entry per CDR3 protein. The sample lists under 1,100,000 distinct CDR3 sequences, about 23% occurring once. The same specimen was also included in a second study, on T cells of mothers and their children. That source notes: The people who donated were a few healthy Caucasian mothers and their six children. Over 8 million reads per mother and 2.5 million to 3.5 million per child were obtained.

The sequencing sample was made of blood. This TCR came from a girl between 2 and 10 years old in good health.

CDR3 amino acids: CASSPRQAGVEASYEQYF. DNA for the CDR3: TGTGCCAGCAGCCCCCGCCAAGCGGGAGTTGAGGCGAGTTACGAGCAGTACTTC. The chain recombines TRBV7-9 with TRBJ2-7, with 8 bases lining up with TRBD2. Germline V lookup: CDR1 SEHNR, CDR2 FQNEAQ (reference sequence). J was trimmed by 4 bases and V by 5 bases; bases with no gene match: 19. CDR3 length: 18 residues.